These T cell receptor beta chains were read from a single sample in a study of cytomegalovirus exposure and HLA in healthy donors. TCRdb keeps only in-frame clones here, not all; method: immunoSEQ multiplex PCR. In the table there are more than 100,000 clones, under 90% of which are singletons. The specimen sequenced was PBMCs. These receptors came from a female donor in good health and CMV-seropositive. CDR3s include the opening cysteine and the closing phenylalanine or tryptophan. Each record gives: clone size, J gene, V gene, D gene, CDR3 DNA, CDR3 protein. D genes are given only for firm matches. Size is stated for part of the rows, as once, few or many counts, or as a class when the clone is expanded.

abundance: once
j_gene: TRBJ2-5
v_gene: TRBV11-2
d_gene: TRBD1
CDR3nt: TGTGCCAGCAACCATCCCCTGGGACAGGGTTCAGGAGAGACCCAGTACTTC
CDR3aa: CASNHPLGQGSGETQYF

abundance: -
j_gene: TRBJ1-3
v_gene: TRBV30
d_gene: -
CDR3nt: TGTGCCTGGACAGGGGCTGGAAACACCATATATTTT
CDR3aa: CAWTGAGNTIYF

abundance: -
j_gene: TRBJ1-2
v_gene: TRBV6-5
d_gene: -
CDR3nt: TGTGCCAGCAGCCCCCACTCGTATGGCTACACCTTC
CDR3aa: CASSPHSYGYTF

abundance: -
j_gene: TRBJ1-2
v_gene: TRBV28
d_gene: TRBD1
CDR3nt: TGTGCCAGCAGCCAGTACCCAGGGGGCGTTAACTATGGCTACACCTTC
CDR3aa: CASSQYPGGVNYGYTF

abundance: -
j_gene: TRBJ2-5
v_gene: TRBV28
d_gene: -
CDR3nt: TGTGCCACCCAACTCCCACAAGAGACCCAGTACTTC
CDR3aa: CATQLPQETQYF

abundance: -
j_gene: TRBJ2-7
v_gene: TRBV29-1
d_gene: TRBD1
CDR3nt: TGCAGCGTTGGACAGGGGGCGTACGAGCAGTACTTC
CDR3aa: CSVGQGAYEQYF

abundance: -
j_gene: TRBJ2-5
v_gene: TRBV10-1
d_gene: TRBD2
CDR3nt: TGCGCCAGCAGTGAGTCGTTGGCGGGGGGGCTGAAAGAGACCCAGTACTTC
CDR3aa: CASSESLAGGLKETQYF

abundance: few
j_gene: TRBJ2-6
v_gene: TRBV19
d_gene: -
CDR3nt: TGTGCCAGTAGTTGGAGACAGAGTTACTCTGGGGCCAACGTCCTGACTTTC
CDR3aa: CASSWRQSYSGANVLTF

abundance: -
j_gene: TRBJ1-1
v_gene: TRBV10-2
d_gene: -
CDR3nt: TGCGCCAGCAGTGATCGACAGCCGAACACTGAAGCTTTCTTT
CDR3aa: CASSDRQPNTEAFF

abundance: few
j_gene: TRBJ2-7
v_gene: TRBV5-1
d_gene: TRBD1
CDR3nt: TGCGCCAGCAGCTTCAGAGCCGGGACAGGGGGCGAGCAGTACTTC
CDR3aa: CASSFRAGTGGEQYF

abundance: -
j_gene: TRBJ1-6
v_gene: TRBV6-9
d_gene: -
CDR3nt: TGTGCCAGCAGTTATTCCTTTTACCACAATAGACAGCTTGATAATTCACCCCTCCACTTT
CDR3aa: CASSYSFYHNRQLDNSPLHF

abundance: -
j_gene: TRBJ1-3
v_gene: TRBV10-2
d_gene: -
CDR3nt: TGCGCCAGCAGTCCCTCCGATGGGGCAGCGGGAAACACCATATATTTT
CDR3aa: CASSPSDGAAGNTIYF

abundance: -
j_gene: TRBJ1-6
v_gene: TRBV2
d_gene: TRBD1
CDR3nt: TGTGCCAGCAGTGAGCGGGACAGGCCCTATAATTCACCCCTCCACTTT
CDR3aa: CASSERDRPYNSPLHF

abundance: -
j_gene: TRBJ2-7
v_gene: TRBV5-4
d_gene: TRBD1
CDR3nt: TGTGCCAGCAAGGGACAGGGCTACGAGCAGTACTTC
CDR3aa: CASKGQGYEQYF

abundance: once
j_gene: TRBJ1-1
v_gene: TRBV4-1
d_gene: TRBD1
CDR3nt: TGCGCCAGCAGCCAAGGACCGGGACAGGCATCCACTGAAGCTTTCTTT
CDR3aa: CASSQGPGQASTEAFF

abundance: -
j_gene: TRBJ2-3
v_gene: TRBV18
d_gene: -
CDR3nt: TGTGCCAGCTCGGAACTAGCAGTAGAAGCGCAGTATTTT
CDR3aa: CASSELAVEAQYF

abundance: -
j_gene: TRBJ2-3
v_gene: TRBV27
d_gene: -
CDR3nt: TGTGCCAGCAGTGCCTTGACTGAGCGTAGCACAGATACGCAGTATTTT
CDR3aa: CASSALTERSTDTQYF

abundance: -
j_gene: TRBJ1-6
v_gene: TRBV4-2
d_gene: -
CDR3nt: TGTGCCAGCAGCCAAGCGGCGGAGGATTCACCCCTCCACTTT
CDR3aa: CASSQAAEDSPLHF

abundance: -
j_gene: TRBJ2-7
v_gene: TRBV19
d_gene: TRBD2
CDR3nt: TGTGCCAGTAGTAGCCAAACGCGACTAGCGGGGGGACACGAGCAGTACTTC
CDR3aa: CASSSQTRLAGGHEQYF

abundance: once
j_gene: TRBJ2-4
v_gene: TRBV6-5
d_gene: -
CDR3nt: TGTGCCAGCAGTTACGGGGAGGTCGGGGCCAAAAACATTCAGTACTTC
CDR3aa: CASSYGEVGAKNIQYF

abundance: -
j_gene: TRBJ1-2
v_gene: TRBV7-2
d_gene: -
CDR3nt: TGTGCCAGCAGCTCCCTAGGGGTCGGCTACACCTTC
CDR3aa: CASSSLGVGYTF

abundance: -
j_gene: TRBJ1-6
v_gene: TRBV19
d_gene: -
CDR3nt: TGTGCCAGTAGTATGAGCGGTATTAATTCACCCCTCCACTTT
CDR3aa: CASSMSGINSPLHF

abundance: -
j_gene: TRBJ1-6
v_gene: TRBV4-1
d_gene: -
CDR3nt: TGCGCCAGCAGCCTCGGTAGCAGTTATAATTCACCCCTCCACTTT
CDR3aa: CASSLGSSYNSPLHF

abundance: once
j_gene: TRBJ1-2
v_gene: TRBV10-3
d_gene: -
CDR3nt: TGTGCCATCAGTCGGGACTATCAGGCCTACACCTTC
CDR3aa: CAISRDYQAYTF

abundance: -
j_gene: TRBJ2-7
v_gene: TRBV4-3
d_gene: -
CDR3nt: TGCGCCAGCAGCCAAGATCTCCCGAGGGTGTACGAGCAGTACTTC
CDR3aa: CASSQDLPRVYEQYF

abundance: once
j_gene: TRBJ2-5
v_gene: TRBV5-4
d_gene: TRBD1
CDR3nt: TGTGCCAGCAATAGACAGGGAAATCGAGAGACCCAGTACTTC
CDR3aa: CASNRQGNRETQYF

abundance: -
j_gene: TRBJ2-7
v_gene: TRBV4-2
d_gene: TRBD2
CDR3nt: TGTGCCAGCAGCCAAGATTCCCTAGCGGGGGGAATCTCCTACGAGCAGTACTTC
CDR3aa: CASSQDSLAGGISYEQYF

abundance: -
j_gene: TRBJ2-5
v_gene: TRBV7-2
d_gene: -
CDR3nt: TGTGCCAGCAGCTTACAAAGGGGCTGGTTGGAGACCCAGTACTTC
CDR3aa: CASSLQRGWLETQYF

abundance: -
j_gene: TRBJ1-4
v_gene: TRBV21-1
d_gene: -
CDR3nt: TGTGCCAGCAGCAAACTCCTGACAGGGGGCGCGAAAAAGCGGGAAAAACTGTTTTTT
CDR3aa: CASSKLLTGGAKKREKLFF